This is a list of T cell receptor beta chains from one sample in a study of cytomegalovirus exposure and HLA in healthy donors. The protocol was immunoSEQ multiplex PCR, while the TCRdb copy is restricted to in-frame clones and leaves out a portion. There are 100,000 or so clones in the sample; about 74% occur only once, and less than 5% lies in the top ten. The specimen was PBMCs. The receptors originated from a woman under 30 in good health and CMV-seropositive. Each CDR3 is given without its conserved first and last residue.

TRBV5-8	ATARGRTDTQY
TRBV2	ATTLGTGTYEQY
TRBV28	ASSTQGQAYEQY
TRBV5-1	ASSLSLAIIKNTQY
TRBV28	ASSSGQAYQPQH
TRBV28	ASSPGVSGANVLT
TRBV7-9	ASTRGAGANVLT
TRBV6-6	ASSRQTSATYEQY
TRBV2	ASREGTSAAKNIQY
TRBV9	ASSVNQGEAF
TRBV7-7	ASSLGRMLAGETQY
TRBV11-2	ASSLVQETQY
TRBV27	ASSYMGGLNQPQH
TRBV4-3	ASSQDSGTTTLNEQF
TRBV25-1	ASSKGVGTEAF
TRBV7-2	ASSYGTSGGYEQY
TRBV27	ASSLFPASRNEGPEAF
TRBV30	AWSEGALNTEAF
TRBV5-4	ASSLWTSGSSDTQY
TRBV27	ASSPHLIRGTEAF
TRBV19	ASSIGDKKLF
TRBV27	ASSLGYRANQPQH
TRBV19	ASSASRVDEQF
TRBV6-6	ASSNLGLANTGELF
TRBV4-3	ASSPGQGRTF
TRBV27	ASSFGPPPYEQY
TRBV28	ASTPPGTGNTGELF
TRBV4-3	ASSQMRETEAF
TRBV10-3	AISKTGVGTEAF
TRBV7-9	ASRPGGLMNTEAF
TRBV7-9	ASSVLAGGPDEQF
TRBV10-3	AMGTTDTQY
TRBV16	ASSQLGDTIY
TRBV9	ASSVPGSGIADTQY
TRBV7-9	ASSPKLLAVDTDTQY
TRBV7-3	ASSLLGEQETQY
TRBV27	ASKTDTDRVAF
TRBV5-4	ASSLANQITDTQY
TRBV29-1	SVEDRDYGYT
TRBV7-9	ASSLASGSFYEQF
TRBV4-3	ASSQDPGEGWANVLT
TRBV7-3	ASSFSGNRFGKNIQY
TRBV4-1	ASSQEPPAGVREQF
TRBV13	ASSTVTSGSRQEQF
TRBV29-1	SVGEDNEQF
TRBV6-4	ASSDRAGGYNEQF
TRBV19	ATSTGVHEQY
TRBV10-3	AISVQGYEKLF
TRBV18	ASSPLSPPGELF
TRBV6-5	ASSYDRGNYGYT
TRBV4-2	ASSQEAGTTEAF
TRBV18	ASSPGQNYEQY
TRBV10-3	AISESIGQGGDEQF
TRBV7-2	ASSFGLRSEQF
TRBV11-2	ASSPPGLPNNEQF
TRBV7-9	ASSLAGLNTGELF
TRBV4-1	ASSPGLAGSSYEQY
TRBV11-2	ASSLDLGGYEQY
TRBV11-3	ASSHSGSDNEQF
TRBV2	ASSEVVWASTDTQY